This is a list of T cell receptor beta chains from one sample in a study of STAT5B mutations in CD4+ large granular lymphocyte leukemia. The repertoire was sequenced with immunoSEQ multiplex PCR; TCRdb's copy has only in-frame clones and lacks some. This table has about 32,000 clones, nearly 80% appearing once. The material sequenced was CD4+ T cells from blood buffy coats. These receptors originate from a human donor in good health. Both conserved end residues are part of each CDR3.

v_gene: TRBV6-1
j_gene: TRBJ2-3
CDR3aa: CASSEAAGTDTQYF

v_gene: TRBV7-8
j_gene: TRBJ2-7
CDR3aa: CASSPGQIDHEQYF

v_gene: TRBV7-2
j_gene: TRBJ2-7
CDR3aa: CASSLAGSGEQYF

v_gene: TRBV18
j_gene: TRBJ1-3
CDR3aa: CASSQNVEVSGGNTIYF

v_gene: TRBV5-1
j_gene: TRBJ2-3
CDR3aa: CASSFTRGSGTDTQYF

v_gene: TRBV15
j_gene: TRBJ2-7
CDR3aa: CATSRDRVIDRDYEQYF

v_gene: TRBV7-2
j_gene: TRBJ2-3
CDR3aa: CASSLEGSTDTQYF

v_gene: TRBV27
j_gene: TRBJ1-1
CDR3aa: CASSRTGGTEAFF

v_gene: TRBV7-9
j_gene: TRBJ2-7
CDR3aa: CASSLFLIEGEKYF

v_gene: TRBV4-3
j_gene: TRBJ2-2
CDR3aa: CASSHPTGTAPGKLFF

v_gene: TRBV4-3
j_gene: TRBJ1-6
CDR3aa: CASRESTTRNNSPLHF

v_gene: TRBV18
j_gene: TRBJ2-2
CDR3aa: CASSPLGDSTGELFF

v_gene: TRBV28
j_gene: TRBJ2-1
CDR3aa: CASSLQQGVRGNEQFF

v_gene: TRBV18
j_gene: TRBJ2-1
CDR3aa: CASSPPSENEQFF

v_gene: TRBV4-1
j_gene: TRBJ1-2
CDR3aa: CASSQLSRPGQGRGGYTF

v_gene: TRBV19
j_gene: TRBJ2-5
CDR3aa: CASSIVGGTETQYF